One and the same sample provided the 27 T cell receptor beta chains below, sequenced in a study of T cell responses to AZD1222 COVID-19 vaccine. Profiled with immunoSEQ multiplex PCR; TCRdb holds only in-frame clones, not every one. The sample shows 150,000 or so clones, about 89% of them seen only once. The material sequenced was peripheral blood, taken on day 0 of AZD1222 vaccination. Receptors originate from an adult in good health.

This chain links TRBV28 with TRBJ1-6, with no clear D. Germline values: CDR1 MDHEN, CDR2 SYDVKM. Between the trimmed V and J ends, which lost 10 bases and 9 bases, there was a span of 13 bases. The CDR3 consists of 12 residues. CDR3 amino acids: CATAIPISPLHF. CDR3 coding DNA: TGTGCCACCGCGATCCCAATTTCACCCCTCCACTTT.

J is TRBJ1-1 and V is TRBV7-6; D is undetermined. The CDR3 length is 15 residues. V was cut by 2 bases and J by 1 base, with 11 bases left in between. Germline CDR1 is SGHVS and CDR2 is FNYEAQ. CDR3 DNA sequence: TGTGCCAGCAGCTTAAGTCCCAAGCAGAACACTGAAGCTTTCTTT. It codes for CASSLSPKQNTEAFF.

The CDR3 is CASHITQYTEAFF. The CDR3 DNA is TGTGCCAGCCATATCACCCAGTACACTGAAGCTTTCTTT. The chain couples TRBV2 to TRBJ1-1; no clear D. Germline V CDR1 and CDR2: SNHLY, FYNNEI. Trimming took 8 bases from V and 3 from J, leaving 13 bases between them. This CDR3 is built from 13 residues. Supplemented by reference TRBV2 and TRBJ1-1, the full variable domain reads EPEVTQTPSHQVTQMGQEVILRCVPISNHLYFYWYRQILGQKVEFLVSFYNNEISEKSEIFDDQFSVERPDGSNFTLKIRSTKLEDSAMYFCASHITQYTEAFFGQGTRLTVV.

The chain carries TRBV9 and TRBJ1-4; a possible D gene is TRBD1 (5 bases). The V and J ends lost 3 bases and 3 bases respectively, with 12 bases between them. Germline CDR1 reads SGDLS; CDR2 reads YYNGEE. This CDR3 spans 15 amino acids. The CDR3 DNA follows: TGTGCCAGCAGCGCCTGGCAGGGATCTAATGAAAAACTGTTTTTT. It encodes CASSAWQGSNEKLFF.

Written as DNA, the CDR3 is TGTGCCAGCAGTGGAGATCAGCCCCAGCATTTT. As protein: CASSGDQPQHF. This chain connects TRBV28 to TRBJ1-5, with no clear D. There are 11 residues in the CDR3. Germline assignment: CDR1 MDHEN and CDR2 SYDVKM. The V end was cut by 5 bases, the J end by 5 bases, with 4 bases between.

The chain uses TRBV4-1 and TRBJ1-4; maybe TRBD1 (5 bases). Germline CDR1 reads MGHRA; CDR2 reads YSYEKL. V was trimmed by 1 base and J by 1 base, leaving 10 bases between them. This CDR3 has 16 residues. The chain's CDR3 is CASSQGPGRTNEKLFF. Here the CDR3 DNA reads TGCGCCAGCAGCCAAGGACCGGGACGAACTAATGAAAAACTGTTTTTT.

This chain joins TRBV28 and TRBJ1-2, with TRBD1 as a possible D gene (6 bases). The length of the CDR3 is 14 residues. V lost 7 bases, J lost 5 bases, and 17 bases lay in between. CDR1 is MDHEN, CDR2 SYDVKM, per germline. This chain's CDR3 is CASTSGAPRYGYTF. The CDR3 nucleotides read TGTGCCAGCACCTCAGGGGCCCCTAGGTATGGCTACACCTTC.

V and J are TRBV6-5 and TRBJ2-5; 10 bases align to TRBD2. The CDR3 loop spans 16 amino acids. Germline V gives CDR1 MNHEY, CDR2 SVGAGI. With V trimmed by 0 bases and J by 5 bases, 6 bases remained unmatched. The CDR3: CASSYSSGRIRETQYF. For the CDR3, the DNA is TGTGCCAGCAGTTACTCTAGCGGGAGGATAAGGGAGACCCAGTACTTC.

The chain links TRBV19 to TRBJ2-7, with 10 bases lining up with TRBD2. The J segment lost 2 bases and the V segment lost 6 bases, leaving 7 bases of the junction unmatched. The CDR3 loop spans 15 amino acids. In germline, CDR1 is LNHDA, CDR2 SQIVND (reference sequence). The CDR3 bases are TGTGCCAGTAGACAAGCGGGAGGGCTAACCTACGAGCAGTACTTC. It specifies CASRQAGGLTYEQYF.

This sequence joins TRBV13 and TRBJ1-2; 9 nucleotides line up with TRBD1. The J segment lost 5 bases and the V segment lost 8 bases, leaving 6 bases of the junction unmatched. CDR3 length: 13 residues. Germline CDR1 reads PRHDT; CDR2 reads FYEKMQ (reference sequence). The DNA of the CDR3 is TGTGCCAGCGAGGACAGGGGAAAATATGGCTACACCTTC. It specifies CASEDRGKYGYTF.

The V call is TRBV7-3, the J call TRBJ2-3; no clear D. The V end lost 2 bases, the J end lost 0 bases, and 9 bases lay between the germline ends. The CDR3 totals 15 residues. Per the germline V gene, CDR1 is SGHTA and CDR2 is FQGTGA. CDR3 sequence reads: CASSLRGSSTDTQYF. The CDR3 bases are TGTGCCAGCAGCTTACGCGGATCTAGCACAGATACGCAGTATTTT. The whole variable domain, filled in from reference TRBV7-3 and TRBJ2-3, reads GAGVSQTPSNKVTEKGKYVELRCDPISGHTALYWYRQSLGQGPEFLIYFQGTGAADDSGLPNDRFFAVRPEGSVSTLKIQRTERGDSAVYLCASSLRGSSTDTQYFGPGTRLTVL.

The chain uses TRBV2 and TRBJ1-1, with a tentative D call TRBD1 (5 bases). The CDR3 extends over 15 amino acids. The V end was cut by 4 bases, the J end by 4 bases, with 16 bases between. The V gene's germline CDR1 is SNHLY and CDR2 FYNNEI. CDR3 DNA sequence: TGTGCCAGCAGTGTGCGGGGGGTAGTAGGCACTGAAGCTTTCTTT. Translating it yields CASSVRGVVGTEAFF. Based on the CDR3 plus reference TRBV2 and TRBJ1-1, the full variable domain is EPEVTQTPSHQVTQMGQEVILRCVPISNHLYFYWYRQILGQKVEFLVSFYNNEISEKSEIFDDQFSVERPDGSNFTLKIRSTKLEDSAMYFCASSVRGVVGTEAFFGQGTRLTVV.

The CDR3 DNA sequence: TGTGCCACCAGCCACCGGGACAGGGGACTCGAGCAGTACTTC. Translating it yields CATSHRDRGLEQYF. The chain employs TRBV24-1 and TRBJ2-7; 10 bases align to TRBD1. This CDR3 has 14 amino acids. V was pared by 7 bases and J by 6 bases, with 8 bases of the junction left unmatched. Germline V gene data show CDR1 as KGHDR and CDR2 as SFDVKD.

The chain links TRBV29-1 to TRBJ2-1; 10 positions match TRBD2. The CDR3 sequence is 16 residues long. From germline, CDR1 is SQVTM and CDR2 ANQGSEA. Losses at the gene ends were 6 bases for V and 6 bases for J; bases not matched to a gene: 14. The CDR3 spells CSVKKAGGPFGNEQFF. For the CDR3, the DNA is TGCAGCGTCAAAAAAGCGGGAGGGCCTTTTGGCAATGAGCAGTTCTTC.

The DNA for the CDR3 is TGCGCCAGCAGCCGGGGATCGGGACTCCTGAAGACCCAGTACTTC. Translating gives CASSRGSGLLKTQYF. This chain uses TRBV4-1 with TRBJ2-5, with D maybe TRBD2 (6 bases). Germline CDR1 is MGHRA and CDR2 is YSYEKL. The V end lost 4 bases, the J end lost 6 bases, and 18 bases lay between the germline ends. CDR3 length: 15 residues.

The chain carries TRBV28 and TRBJ1-6, with D perhaps TRBD1 (6 bases). CDR1 and CDR2 (germline): MDHEN, SYDVKM. Trimming pared 5 bases from V and 9 bases from J, leaving 29 bases between. There are 19 residues in the CDR3. The CDR3 protein is CASSPSTGPRLSGVSPLHF. DNA of the CDR3: TGTGCCAGCAGTCCCTCAACAGGGCCCAGGCTAAGCGGGGTTTCACCCCTCCACTTT.

The gene calls are TRBV4-1 and TRBJ1-5; D uncertain. CDR3 size: 14 residues. Per germline, CDR1 MGHRA and CDR2 YSYEKL. V was shortened by 3 bases and J by 2 bases, with 8 bases between the two germline ends. CDR3 loop: CASSQITGNQPQHF. The CDR3 DNA sequence: TGCGCCAGCAGCCAGATCACAGGCAATCAGCCCCAGCATTTT.

This clone was recorded only once. The V and J genes are TRBV3-1 (or the pseudogene TRBV3-2) and TRBJ2-7; D uncertain. The germline CDR1 and CDR2 sequences are LGHDT and YNNKEL (reference sequence). Trimming shortened V by 1 base and J by 6 bases, and 4 bases separated the two germline ends. This CDR3 has 11 amino acids. CDR3 amino acids: CASSQGPEQYF. Here the CDR3 DNA reads TGTGCCAGCAGCCAAGGGCCCGAGCAGTACTTC.

The chain is built from TRBV6-1 and TRBJ2-7; 7 bases match TRBD2. Germline V gene lookup returns CDR1 MNHNS and CDR2 SASEGT. The V gene end was trimmed by 1 base and the J gene end by 3 bases; junction bases not matched to a gene: 3. The CDR3 covers 14 residues. CDR3 loop: CASSEGPSGYEQYF. The CDR3 region has the DNA TGTGCCAGCAGTGAAGGACCTAGCGGCTACGAGCAGTACTTC.

V is TRBV13 and J is TRBJ2-4, with D perhaps matching TRBD1 (5 bases). CDR3 length: 17 residues. Germline-derived CDR1 and CDR2 are PRHDT and FYEKMQ (reference sequence). The V end was cut by 2 bases, the J end by 1 base, with 15 bases between. CDR3 loop: CASSLRLSGWAKNIQYF. DNA of the CDR3: TGTGCCAGCAGCTTAAGATTGTCAGGGTGGGCCAAAAACATTCAGTACTTC.

The chain employs TRBV19 and TRBJ2-1, with 10 bases matching TRBD1. The CDR3 consists of 15 residues. Germline CDR1 LNHDA, CDR2 SQIVND (reference sequence). After removal of 4 bases from V and 8 bases from J, the junction contained 8 bases not matched to a gene. CDR3 bases: TGTGCCAGTAGTAACGACAGGGGGCGCGTTGATGAGCAGTTCTTC. Translation gives CASSNDRGRVDEQFF. Full variable domain (rest looked up from reference TRBV19 and TRBJ2-1): DGGITQSPKYLFRKEGQNVTLSCEQNLNHDAMYWYRQDPGQGLRLIYYSQIVNDFQKGDIAEGYSVSREKKESFPLTVTSAQKNPTAFYLCASSNDRGRVDEQFFGPGTRLTVL.

The CDR3 DNA is TGTGCCAGCAGCTTTAAGTCGGGAGCGTATAATTCACCCCTCCACTTT. This codes for CASSFKSGAYNSPLHF. The chain uses TRBV5-6 and TRBJ1-6, with D hard to call. Between the trimmed V and J ends, which lost 2 bases and 4 bases, there was a span of 13 bases. The CDR3 length is 16 residues. Germline CDR1 SGHDT, CDR2 YYEEEE.

The chain carries TRBV20-1 and TRBJ2-7, with TRBD1 identical over 8 bases. CDR3 size: 11 residues. Trimming took 5 bases from V and 6 from J; bases not matched to a gene: 3. From germline, CDR1 is DFQATT and CDR2 SNEGSKA (reference sequence). CDR3 residues: CSAWTGREQYF. For the CDR3, the DNA is TGCAGTGCTTGGACAGGGCGCGAGCAGTACTTC.

The chain carries TRBV27 and TRBJ1-3; the D is unclear. V was pared by 0 bases and J by 9 bases, with 12 bases between. Germline V lookup: CDR1 MNHEY, CDR2 SMNVEV (reference sequence). CDR3 length: 14 amino acids. CDR3 nucleotide sequence: TGTGCCAGCAGTTTATCGTTGGGCCGCGGCACCATATATTTT. This gives the protein CASSLSLGRGTIYF.

This chain joins TRBV2 and TRBJ2-5, with TRBD1 matching 8 bases. The CDR3 consists of 12 residues. Germline CDR1 reads SNHLY; CDR2 reads FYNNEI. Trimming cost V 4 bases and J 5 bases; bases outside gene matches: 0. This CDR3 reads CASSGTGETQYF. DNA of the CDR3: TGTGCCAGCAGTGGGACAGGGGAGACCCAGTACTTC.

The V gene is TRBV5-1, the J gene TRBJ2-7, with unresolved D. Germline-derived CDR1 and CDR2 are SGHRS and YFSETQ. The CDR3 is 15 amino acids. V was pared by 0 bases and J by 6 bases, with 16 bases between. CDR3 protein: CASSLVGSNSGEQYF. The CDR3 DNA reads as TGCGCCAGCAGCTTGGTAGGCAGCAATTCGGGCGAGCAGTACTTC.

The chain is built from TRBV7-5 and TRBJ2-7. TRBV7-5 is reported as a pseudogene. CDR3 size: 13 residues. The CDR3 DNA reads TGTGTCACCCTTTACGGGGCCGTATACGAGCAGTACTTC. Its translation: CVTLYGAVYEQYF.